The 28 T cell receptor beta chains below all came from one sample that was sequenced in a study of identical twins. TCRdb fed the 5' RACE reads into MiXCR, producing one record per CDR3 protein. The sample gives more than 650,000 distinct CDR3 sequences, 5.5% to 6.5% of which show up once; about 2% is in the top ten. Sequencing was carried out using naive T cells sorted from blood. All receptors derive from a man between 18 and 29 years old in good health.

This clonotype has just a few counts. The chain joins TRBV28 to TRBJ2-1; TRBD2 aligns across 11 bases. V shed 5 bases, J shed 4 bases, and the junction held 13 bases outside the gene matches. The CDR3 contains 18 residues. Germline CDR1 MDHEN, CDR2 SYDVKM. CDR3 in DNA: TGTGCCAGCAGTCAATCCCCCGGACTAGCGGGCAATTACAATGAGCAGTTCTTC. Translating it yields CASSQSPGLAGNYNEQFF.

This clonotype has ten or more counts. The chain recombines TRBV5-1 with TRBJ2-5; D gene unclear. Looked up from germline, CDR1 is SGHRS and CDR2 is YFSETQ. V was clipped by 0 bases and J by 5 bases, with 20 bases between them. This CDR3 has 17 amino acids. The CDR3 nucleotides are TGCGCCAGCAGCTTGGCCATAAGAACCCTGCAAAAGGAGACCCAGTACTTC. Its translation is CASSLAIRTLQKETQYF. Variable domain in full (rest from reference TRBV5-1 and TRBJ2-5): KAGVTQTPRYLIKTRGQQVTLSCSPISGHRSVSWYQQTPGQGLQFLFEYFSETQRNKGNFPGRFSGRQFSNSRSEMNVSTLELGDSALYLCASSLAIRTLQKETQYFGPGTRLLVL.

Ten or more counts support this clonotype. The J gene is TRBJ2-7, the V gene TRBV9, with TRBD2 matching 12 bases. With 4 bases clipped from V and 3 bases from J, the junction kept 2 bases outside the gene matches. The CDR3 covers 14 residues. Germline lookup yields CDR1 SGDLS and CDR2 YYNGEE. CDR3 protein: CASSILAGGYEQYF. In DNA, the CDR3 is TGTGCCAGCAGCATACTAGCGGGAGGCTACGAGCAGTACTTC.

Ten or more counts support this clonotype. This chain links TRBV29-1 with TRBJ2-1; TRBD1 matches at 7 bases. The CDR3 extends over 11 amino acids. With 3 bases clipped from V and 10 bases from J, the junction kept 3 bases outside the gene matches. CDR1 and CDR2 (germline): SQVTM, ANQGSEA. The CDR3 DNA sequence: TGCAGCGTTGATACAGGGGTCGAGCAGTTCTTC. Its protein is CSVDTGVEQFF.

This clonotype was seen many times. In nucleotides, the CDR3 is TGCAGCGTTGAGAAGGAAGGAGAGACCCAGTACTTC. Its protein product is CSVEKEGETQYF. The chain carries TRBV29-1 and TRBJ2-5, with unresolved D. Germline loops: CDR1 SQVTM, CDR2 ANQGSEA. Trimming took 3 bases from V and 4 from J, leaving 9 bases between them. The CDR3 spans 12 residues.

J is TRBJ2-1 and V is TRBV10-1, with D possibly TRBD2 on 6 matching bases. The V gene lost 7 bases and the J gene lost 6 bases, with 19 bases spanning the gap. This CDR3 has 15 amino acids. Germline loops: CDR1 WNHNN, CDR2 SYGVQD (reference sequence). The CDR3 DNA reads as TGCGCCAGCACCACCCCGGGACTCTCGCTCAATGAGCAGTTCTTC. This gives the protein CASTTPGLSLNEQFF.

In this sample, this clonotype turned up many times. The CDR3 coding sequence is TGCAGCGCCGCCGACAATGATCCCTACAATGAGCAGTTCTTC. Protein: CSAADNDPYNEQFF. This sequence joins TRBV29-1 and TRBJ2-1; D gene ambiguous. V dropped 7 bases and J dropped 2 bases, with 15 bases sitting between them. Looked up from germline, CDR1 is SQVTM and CDR2 is ANQGSEA. This CDR3 has 14 residues.

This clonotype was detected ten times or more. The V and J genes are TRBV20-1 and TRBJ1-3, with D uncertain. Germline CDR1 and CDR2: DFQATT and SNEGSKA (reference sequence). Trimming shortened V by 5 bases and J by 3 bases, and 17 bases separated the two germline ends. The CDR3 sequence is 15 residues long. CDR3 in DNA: TGCAGTGCTCCCTTTCCGGACCTGAGTGGAAACACCATATATTTT. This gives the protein CSAPFPDLSGNTIYF.

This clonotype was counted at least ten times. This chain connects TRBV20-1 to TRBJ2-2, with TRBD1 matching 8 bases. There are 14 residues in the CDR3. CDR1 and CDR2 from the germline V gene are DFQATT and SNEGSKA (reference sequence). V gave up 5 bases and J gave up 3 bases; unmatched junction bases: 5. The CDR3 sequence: CSAPGQEHTGELFF. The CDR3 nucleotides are TGCAGTGCTCCGGGACAGGAACACACCGGGGAGCTGTTTTTT.

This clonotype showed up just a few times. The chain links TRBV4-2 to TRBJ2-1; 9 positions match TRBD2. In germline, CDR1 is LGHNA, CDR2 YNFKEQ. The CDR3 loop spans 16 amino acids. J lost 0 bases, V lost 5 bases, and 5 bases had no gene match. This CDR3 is CASSVELAGSYNEQFF. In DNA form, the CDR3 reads TGTGCCAGCAGCGTTGAACTAGCGGGCTCCTACAATGAGCAGTTCTTC.

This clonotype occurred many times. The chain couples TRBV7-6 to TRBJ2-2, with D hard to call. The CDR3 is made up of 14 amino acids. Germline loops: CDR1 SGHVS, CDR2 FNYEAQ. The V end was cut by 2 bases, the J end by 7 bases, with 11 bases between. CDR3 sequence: CASSLFHRSGELFF. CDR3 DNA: TGTGCCAGCAGCTTATTCCATCGGAGCGGGGAGCTGTTTTTT.

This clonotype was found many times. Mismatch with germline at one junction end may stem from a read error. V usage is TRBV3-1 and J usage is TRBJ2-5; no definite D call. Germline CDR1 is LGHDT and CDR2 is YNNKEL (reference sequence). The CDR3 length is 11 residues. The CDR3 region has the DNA TGTGCCAGCACGAATAAAGAGAACCAGTACTTC. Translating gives CASTNKENQYF.

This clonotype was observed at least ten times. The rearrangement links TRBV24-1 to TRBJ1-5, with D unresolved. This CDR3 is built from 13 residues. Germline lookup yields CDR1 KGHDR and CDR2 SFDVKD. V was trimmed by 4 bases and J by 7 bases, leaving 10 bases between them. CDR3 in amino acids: CATSDRRGQPQHF. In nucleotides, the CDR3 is TGTGCCACCAGTGACCGTCGTGGCCAGCCCCAGCATTTT.

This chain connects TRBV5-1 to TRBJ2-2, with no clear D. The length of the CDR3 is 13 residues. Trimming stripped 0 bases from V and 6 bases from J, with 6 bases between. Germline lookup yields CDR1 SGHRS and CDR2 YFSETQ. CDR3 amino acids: CASSLDNSGELFF. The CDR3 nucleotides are TGCGCCAGCAGCTTGGATAATTCCGGGGAGCTGTTTTTT. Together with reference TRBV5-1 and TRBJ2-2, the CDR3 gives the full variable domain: KAGVTQTPRYLIKTRGQQVTLSCSPISGHRSVSWYQQTPGQGLQFLFEYFSETQRNKGNFPGRFSGRQFSNSRSEMNVSTLELGDSALYLCASSLDNSGELFFGEGSRLTVL.

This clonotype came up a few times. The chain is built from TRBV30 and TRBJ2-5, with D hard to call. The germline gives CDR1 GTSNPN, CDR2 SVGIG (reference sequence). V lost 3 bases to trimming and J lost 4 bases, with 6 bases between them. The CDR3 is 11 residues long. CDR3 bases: TGTGCCTGGAGACTAAGAGAGACCCAGTACTTC. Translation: CAWRLRETQYF.

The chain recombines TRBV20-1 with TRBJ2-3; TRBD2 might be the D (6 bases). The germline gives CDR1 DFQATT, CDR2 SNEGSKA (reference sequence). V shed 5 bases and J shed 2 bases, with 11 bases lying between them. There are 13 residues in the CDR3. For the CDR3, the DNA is TGCAGTGCTCCTAGCGAAATCACAGATACGCAGTATTTT. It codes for CSAPSEITDTQYF.

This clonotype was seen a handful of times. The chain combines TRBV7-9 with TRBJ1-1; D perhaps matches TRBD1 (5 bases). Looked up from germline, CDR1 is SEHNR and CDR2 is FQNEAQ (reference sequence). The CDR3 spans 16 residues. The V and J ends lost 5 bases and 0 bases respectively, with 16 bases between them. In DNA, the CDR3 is TGTGCCAGCAGCCCCCGATTAGGGGCCGTGAACACTGAAGCTTTCTTT. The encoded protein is CASSPRLGAVNTEAFF.

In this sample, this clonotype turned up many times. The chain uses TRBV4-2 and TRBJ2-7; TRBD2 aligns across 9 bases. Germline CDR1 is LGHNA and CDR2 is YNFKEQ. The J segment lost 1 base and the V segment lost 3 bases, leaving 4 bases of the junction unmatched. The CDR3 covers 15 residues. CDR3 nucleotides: TGTGCCAGCAGCCAGAATAGCGGGAGTTCCTACGAGCAGTACGTC. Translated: CASSQNSGSSYEQYV.

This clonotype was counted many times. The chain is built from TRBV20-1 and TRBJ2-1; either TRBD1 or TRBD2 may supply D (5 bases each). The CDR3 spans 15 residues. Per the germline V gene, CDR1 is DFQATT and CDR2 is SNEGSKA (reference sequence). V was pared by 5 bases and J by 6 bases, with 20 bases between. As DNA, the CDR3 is TGCAGTGCTGGGCGGGTGGCAGGGCTGGTCAATGAGCAGTTCTTC. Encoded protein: CSAGRVAGLVNEQFF.

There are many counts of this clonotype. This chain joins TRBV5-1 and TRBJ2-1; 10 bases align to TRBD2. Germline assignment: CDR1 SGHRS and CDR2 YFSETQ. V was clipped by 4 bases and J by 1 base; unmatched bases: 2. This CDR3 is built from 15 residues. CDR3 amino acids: CASSKTSGSYNEQFF. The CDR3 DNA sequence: TGCGCCAGCAGCAAGACTAGCGGGTCCTACAATGAGCAGTTCTTC.

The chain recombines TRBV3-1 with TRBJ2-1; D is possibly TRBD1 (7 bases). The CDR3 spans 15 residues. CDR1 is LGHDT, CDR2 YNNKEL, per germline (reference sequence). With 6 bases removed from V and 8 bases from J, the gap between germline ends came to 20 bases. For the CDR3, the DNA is TGTGCCAGCAGTAACACGGGGGACAGCCCCGATGAGCAGTTCTTC. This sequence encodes CASSNTGDSPDEQFF.

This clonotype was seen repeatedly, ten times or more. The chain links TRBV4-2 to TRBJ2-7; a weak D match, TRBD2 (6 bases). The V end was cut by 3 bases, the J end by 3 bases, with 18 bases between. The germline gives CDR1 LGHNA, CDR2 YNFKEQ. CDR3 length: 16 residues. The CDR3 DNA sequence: TGTGCCAGCAGCCAGGAAGGGACTGGCTTTCTCTACGAGCAGTACTTC. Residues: CASSQEGTGFLYEQYF.

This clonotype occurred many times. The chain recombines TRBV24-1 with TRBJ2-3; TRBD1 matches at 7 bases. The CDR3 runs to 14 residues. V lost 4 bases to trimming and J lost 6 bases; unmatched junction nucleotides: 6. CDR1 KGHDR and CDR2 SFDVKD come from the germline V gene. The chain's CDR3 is CATSDITTGDTQYF. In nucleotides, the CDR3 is TGTGCCACCAGTGACATCACGACAGGGGATACGCAGTATTTT.

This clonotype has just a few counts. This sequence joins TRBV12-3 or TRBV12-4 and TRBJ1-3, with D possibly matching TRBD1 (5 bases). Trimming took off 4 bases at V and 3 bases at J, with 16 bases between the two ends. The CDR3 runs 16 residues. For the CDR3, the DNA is TGTGCCAGCAGTTGGTCCCCGACAGTCTATGGAAACACCATATATTTT. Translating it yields CASSWSPTVYGNTIYF.

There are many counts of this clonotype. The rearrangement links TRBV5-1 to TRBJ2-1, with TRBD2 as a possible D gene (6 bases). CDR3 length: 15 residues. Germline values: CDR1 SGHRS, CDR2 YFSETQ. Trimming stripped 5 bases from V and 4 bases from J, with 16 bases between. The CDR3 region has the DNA TGCGCCAGCAGACAAACGGGAGTGGGGTACAATGAGCAGTTCTTC. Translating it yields CASRQTGVGYNEQFF.

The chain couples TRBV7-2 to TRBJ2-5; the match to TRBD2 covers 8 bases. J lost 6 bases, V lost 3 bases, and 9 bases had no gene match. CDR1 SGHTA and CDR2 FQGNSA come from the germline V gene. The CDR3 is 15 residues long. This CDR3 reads CASSFDAGGSKTQYF. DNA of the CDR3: TGTGCCAGCAGCTTCGACGCGGGAGGCTCAAAGACCCAGTACTTC.

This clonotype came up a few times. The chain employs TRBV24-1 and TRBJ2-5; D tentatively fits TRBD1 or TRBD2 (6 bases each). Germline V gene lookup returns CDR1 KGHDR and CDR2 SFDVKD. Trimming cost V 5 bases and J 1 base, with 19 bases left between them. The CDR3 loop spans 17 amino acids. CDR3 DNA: TGTGCCACCAGTGCCCCGTCGGGGGCCCGGGGCCAAGAGACCCAGTACTTC. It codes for CATSAPSGARGQETQYF.

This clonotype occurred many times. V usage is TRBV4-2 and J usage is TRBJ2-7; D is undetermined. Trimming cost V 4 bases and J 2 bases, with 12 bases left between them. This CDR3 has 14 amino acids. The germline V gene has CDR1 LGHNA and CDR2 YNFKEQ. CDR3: CASSPTADPYEQYF. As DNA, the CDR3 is TGTGCCAGCAGCCCGACGGCGGATCCCTACGAGCAGTACTTC.